This TCR beta chain was identified during a study of post-analysis software for immune sequencing data. About the study: The cohort encompassed relapsing-remitting, secondary progressive and progressive-relapsing multiple sclerosis disease courses. Findings and limits, study-wide: Under F measure analysis, samples from one preparation batch co-clustered strongly. Comparison of patients with controls showed five TRBV segments more frequent in patients, TRBV5-6, TRBV5-1 and TRBV20-1 among them. Multiple sclerosis patients showed significantly lower normalized Chao1 diversity than controls did.

TCR beta cDNA libraries included unique molecular identifiers. T cells numbering roughly 0.95 to 10 million yielded some 500,000 cDNA molecules. One entry per CDR3 protein, called by TCRdb with MiXCR from the PCR reads. The sample shows 650,000 to 850,000 distinct CDR3 sequences, more than 45% of them seen only once. On this clonotype: Its matching antigen is unknown.

Germline V gene sequence: CDR1 MNHNY, CDR2 SVGAGI (reference sequence). The CDR3 is 12 amino acids. Trimming stripped 8 bases from V and 5 bases from J, with 11 bases between. The TCR comes from a girl aged 5-17 years with multiple sclerosis. The sample consisted of blood. The J gene is TRBJ2-3, the V gene TRBV6-6; perhaps TRBD1 as D (6 bases). The CDR3 protein is CASLQGVDTQYF. CDR3 nucleotide sequence: TGTGCCAGCTTACAGGGAGTAGATACGCAGTATTTT.